This TCR beta chain was identified in a study of post-analysis software for immune sequencing data. Study-level information: Both relapsing-remitting and secondary progressive multiple sclerosis featured among the disease courses, as did progressive-relapsing multiple sclerosis. Whole-study results and caveats: Controls showed lower frequencies than patients for four to six TRBV segments, and TRBV5-6, TRBV5-1 and TRBV20-1 were among these.

The germline CDR1 and CDR2 sequences are MNHEY and SVGAGI. The length of the CDR3 is 15 residues. cDNA libraries for TCR beta contained unique molecular identifiers. TCRdb ran MiXCR on the PCR reads and lists one entry per CDR3 protein. The repertoire holds approximately 460,000 distinct CDR3 sequences, with roughly 45% as singletons. Of note for this clonotype: Its antigen is unknown. An end of the junction differs from the germline gene, which may be a read error.

Sequenced input: blood. The V gene is TRBV6-5, the J gene TRBJ2-7; 9 nucleotides agree with TRBD2. The clonotype originates from a girl aged 5 to 17 with multiple sclerosis. CDR3 residues: CAGSYPSGNAYEQYF. CDR3 sequence (DNA): TGTGCCGGCAGTTATCCTAGCGGGAACGCCTACGAGCAGTACTTC.